This TCR beta chain was obtained from a study of cytomegalovirus exposure and HLA in healthy donors. General study results and limits: In a later analysis, donors in an Asian-associated ancestry cluster reportedly had fewer N-insertions in productive TCRs than the cohort mean. Presence/absence analyses assumed roughly uniform sequencing depth across donors. Investigators reported approximately 170 TCR beta chains as tied to cytomegalovirus.

The V gene's germline CDR1 is SGHAT and CDR2 FQNNGV. V lost 1 base to trimming and J lost 3 bases, with 16 bases between them. This CDR3 comprises 17 residues. Use of 60 Vbeta and 13 Jbeta primers characterized the PCR. The data were produced by immunoSEQ multiplex PCR, yet TCRdb's version contains in-frame clones alone and is incomplete. Of approximately 150,000 clones listed, 75% to 80% are singletons. As to this clone: The antigen is not known.

The sequence was obtained from a man aged 40-55 years in good health and CMV-seropositive. The chain employs TRBV11-2 and TRBJ2-1, with TRBD2 as a possible D gene (5 bases). Material: PBMCs. The CDR3 loop is CASSLGWWERYYNEQFF. The CDR3 region has the DNA TGTGCCAGCAGCTTAGGGTGGTGGGAGCGATACTACAATGAGCAGTTCTTC.